These T cell receptor beta chains were read from a single sample in a study of early T cells in non-severe SARS-CoV-2 infection. TCRdb analysed the 5' RACE reads with MiXCR anew, one entry per CDR3 protein. Of 35,000 to 40,000 distinct CDR3 sequences listed, roughly 5% were seen once; the top ten hold 20% to 30%. The source material was whole blood. These receptor sequences come from an adult who was a healthcare worker with PCR-confirmed SARS-CoV-2 infection or an uninfected control (not recorded which). The CDR3 runs from the conserved cysteine through the conserved F or W. The order of the fields is clone size, D gene, V gene, CDR3 protein. D genes are given only for firm matches. The listing skips clone size in some rows; elsewhere it reads once, few, many or a size class.

many	NA	TRBV2	CASRSDLESYEQYF
many	NA	TRBV29-1	CSVEGGGETQYF
NA	TRBD2	TRBV7-2	CASSPSPLAGVRETQYF
many	TRBD2	TRBV20-1	CSAISGSSYNEQFF
few	NA	TRBV20-1	CSARRVGQGYGYTF
many	TRBD2	TRBV12-3/TRBV12-4	CASSFRLMLAAINNEQFF
many	NA	TRBV7-2	CASSPFPSYNEQFF
many	NA	TRBV19	CASSAQSSYEQYF
many	NA	TRBV3-1	CASSAQQGRNPVYGYTF
many	TRBD1	TRBV3-1	CASSQGGQGHSPLHF
few	NA	TRBV5-1	CASSLEPGSMNEQFF
many	NA	TRBV20-1	CSARSSSDEQYF
NA	NA	TRBV5-1	CASSLVGEVYNEQFF
NA	NA	TRBV20-1	CSAGSVGNYEQYF
many	NA	TRBV3-1	CASSRQSGIQYF
many	NA	TRBV5-1	CASSLAWPQETQYF
many	TRBD2	TRBV6-1	CASRLTPSGRSYNEQFF
many	NA	TRBV27	CASTPSGTYGSPLHF
many	NA	TRBV2	CASRLQRVKTDTQYF
NA	TRBD2	TRBV6-5	CASSDLAGGPYEQYF
many	NA	TRBV7-9	CASSLYPYEQYF
NA	NA	TRBV7-3	CASSPSGLPYNEQFF
many	TRBD2	TRBV5-1	CASSGSAGGPWDTQYF
few	TRBD1	TRBV7-9	CATRGQGRDTGELFF
many	TRBD2	TRBV6-2/TRBV6-3	CASSHRGKREGLNEQFF
many	NA	TRBV2	CASSPRGRFGTEAFF
many	NA	TRBV6-1	CASSGAGRASGGYTF
many	TRBD1	TRBV20-1	CSASLGQGRLNSPLHF
NA	TRBD2	TRBV20-1	CSARDPVRGGDINTQYF
many	NA	TRBV5-1	CASSTARGGLGEAFF
many	TRBD2	TRBV5-1	CASSTAGESYNEQFF
many	NA	TRBV7-9	CASSLAGDEQYF
many	TRBD2	TRBV30	CAWSVNLLIAGEETQYF
many	NA	TRBV30	CAMGGNTEAFF
many	TRBD1	TRBV20-1	CSARGQGGRYNEQFF
few	NA	TRBV12-3/TRBV12-4	CASTPARVNTIYF
few	NA	TRBV7-8	CASSSQPNNEQFF
many	TRBD1	TRBV11-3	CASSFLRQGALDTEAFF
NA	NA	TRBV5-5	CASSDFYRQRQETQYF
many	NA	TRBV10-3	CAINPGTISNEQFF
many	NA	TRBV20-1	CSARTRRTFDTQYF
few	NA	TRBV7-9	CATGAGVTYNSPLHF